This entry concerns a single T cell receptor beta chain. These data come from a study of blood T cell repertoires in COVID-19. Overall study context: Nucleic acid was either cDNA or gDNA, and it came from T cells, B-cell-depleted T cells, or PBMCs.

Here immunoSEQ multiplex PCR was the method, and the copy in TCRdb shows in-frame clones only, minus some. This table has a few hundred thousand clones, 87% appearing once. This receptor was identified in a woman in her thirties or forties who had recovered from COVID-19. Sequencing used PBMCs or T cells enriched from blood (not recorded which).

The CDR3 sequence is CASSYRRQNTEAFF. CDR3 coding DNA: TGTGCCAGCAGTTACCGCAGACAGAACACTGAAGCTTTCTTT. The V call is TRBV6-5, the J call TRBJ1-1; D remains ambiguous. Between the trimmed V and J ends, which lost 2 bases and 1 base, there was a span of 8 bases. The CDR3 contains 14 residues. Germline V gene lookup returns CDR1 MNHEY and CDR2 SVGAGI.